These 5 T cell receptor beta chains originate from one sample sequenced in a study of graft-versus-host responses after intestinal transplantation. The assay was immunoSEQ multiplex PCR, and TCRdb's table has in-frame clones only and misses some. This sample has tens of thousands of clones, with about 95% found just once. These receptors' targets are unknown. The specimen comprised unstimulated CD4+ T cells sorted from spleen or lymph node cells, sampled before transplant. The receptors shown here come from a human donor who was the organ donor for an intestinal transplant.

This clone showed up just once. V is TRBV28 and J is TRBJ1-2; TRBD1 might be the D (5 bases). Germline-derived CDR1 and CDR2 are MDHEN and SYDVKM. The CDR3 totals 11 residues. The V end was cut by 7 bases, the J end by 7 bases, with 10 bases between. The CDR3 loop reads CASTRESGYTF. The CDR3 DNA follows: TGTGCCAGCACCAGGGAGAGTGGCTACACCTTC.

V usage is TRBV2 and J usage is TRBJ1-5; possible D gene TRBD1, 5 bases. The V gene's germline CDR1 is SNHLY and CDR2 FYNNEI. Trimming pared 6 bases from V and 4 bases from J, leaving 10 bases between. CDR3 size: 13 residues. The CDR3 loop is CASSQGSNQPQHF. CDR3 in DNA: TGTGCCAGCAGCCAGGGCTCGAATCAGCCCCAGCATTTT.

V gene TRBV6-5 combines with J gene TRBJ2-7; 9 positions match TRBD1. The V segment lost 5 bases and the J segment 0 bases; nucleotides outside the gene matches: 5. Germline V gene data show CDR1 as MNHEY and CDR2 as SVGAGI. The CDR3 covers 15 residues. CDR3 nucleotide sequence: TGTGCCAGCAGTACGGGGACAGGGAGCTCCTACGAGCAGTACTTC. Residues: CASSTGTGSSYEQYF.

This chain connects TRBV12-5 to TRBJ1-6; 8 bases match TRBD1. The CDR3 totals 16 residues. Germline lookup yields CDR1 LGHNT and CDR2 FRNRAP. V was clipped by 2 bases and J by 9 bases; unmatched bases: 9. In DNA, the CDR3 is TGTGCTAGTGGTTTGTCAACGGGACAGGCTGGTTCACCCCTCCACTTT. It translates to CASGLSTGQAGSPLHF.

V usage is TRBV7-2 and J usage is TRBJ2-2; TRBD2 agrees at 8 bases. V shed 2 bases and J 4 bases; nucleotides not matched to a gene: 6. The length of the CDR3 is 16 residues. Germline-derived CDR1 and CDR2 are SGHTA and FQGNSA. CDR3 loop: CASSLFRGGRTGELFF. Here the CDR3 DNA reads TGTGCCAGCAGCTTATTCCGGGGGGGCCGCACCGGGGAGCTGTTTTTT.